This T cell receptor (beta chain) was documented in a study of T cells after yellow fever vaccination. V was trimmed by 3 bases and J by 5 bases, leaving 8 bases between them. Looked up from germline, CDR1 is DFQATT and CDR2 is SNEGSKA (reference sequence). This CDR3 contains 12 residues. It was through 5'RACE template switching that TCR cDNA was made, with a universal primer site and UMIs added. MiXCR, run by TCRdb on the 5' RACE reads, gives a single entry per CDR3 protein. The data show 120,000 or so distinct CDR3 sequences, 8% to 10% seen once. Findings of the study overall: Although most clonotypes did not, a small share appeared in both CD4 and CD8 compartments.

As for this clonotype: Its antigen is unidentified.

This sequence was found in a man younger than 30 who received the YFV17D yellow fever vaccine. The rearrangement uses TRBV20-1 and TRBJ2-1; D not certain. The specimen comprised CD8+ T cells sorted from PBMCs, sampled on the day of the yellow fever booster vaccination. CDR3 sequence reads: CSASRLDNEQFF. The CDR3 coding sequence is TGCAGTGCTAGTAGGCTCGACAATGAGCAGTTCTTC.